This TCR beta chain was recovered during a study of CD8 T cell repertoires and HIV-1 epitope variants. Per germline, CDR1 WSHSY and CDR2 SAAADI. With 3 bases removed from V and 8 bases from J, the gap between germline ends came to 16 bases. CDR3 length: 14 residues. The assay was immunoSEQ multiplex PCR, and TCRdb's table has in-frame clones only and misses some. The table records 95,000 or so clones, roughly four fifths of them present only once. The sequence was collected from a male donor with HIV. The specimen sequenced was uncultured baseline CD8+ T cells from peripheral blood mononuclear cells (PBMCs). The chain carries TRBV10-2 and TRBJ1-2, with a weak D call TRBD1 (6 bases). CDR3 region: CASSDSHRAAGYTF. The DNA for the CDR3 is TGCGCCAGCAGTGACTCTCACAGGGCGGCGGGCTACACCTTC.